Listed below are T cell receptor beta chains from one sample, sequenced in a study of Graves' ophthalmopathy and Graves' hyperthyroidism. TCRdb analysed the multiplex PCR reads with MiXCR anew, one entry per CDR3 protein. The sample lists around 1,200,000 distinct CDR3 sequences, about 38% occurring once. The sequenced material came from peripheral blood or thyroid tissue (not recorded which). The receptors originated from an adult man with Graves' hyperthyroidism. Each CDR3 is given with its conserved first and last residue. D genes are given only for firm matches. Part of the rows lack a size; the others show once, few, many or a class for expanded clones.

V	size	J	D	CDR3	DNA
TRBV24-1	many	TRBJ2-7	NA	CATSPGRMTRQYF	TGTGCCACCAGCCCCGGTCGGATGACGCGGCAGTACTTC
TRBV6-2/TRBV6-3	NA	TRBJ2-2	NA	CASSSSGVTGELFF	NA
TRBV28	NA	TRBJ1-5	TRBD1	CASSFQGGLQPQHF	TGTGCCAGCAGTTTCCAAGGGGGCCTTCAGCCCCAGCATTTT
TRBV2	NA	TRBJ2-7	TRBD2	CASSEWASGDLYEQYF	TGTGCCAGCAGTGAATGGGCTAGCGGGGACTTGTACGAGCAGTACTTC
TRBV10-1	many	TRBJ1-3	NA	CASSEKPRGTVTFSGNTIYF	TGCGCCAGCAGTGAGAAGCCCCGTGGGACCGTTACTTTCTCTGGAAACACCATATATTTT
TRBV10-3	once	TRBJ2-5	TRBD1	CAISSRQGDYQETQYF	TGTGCCATCAGTTCACGACAGGGGGACTACCAAGAGACCCAGTACTTC
TRBV12-3/TRBV12-4	few	TRBJ2-7	TRBD2	CASSLARTSETNYEQYF	TGTGCCAGCAGTTTAGCTCGGACTAGCGAAACTAATTACGAGCAGTACTTC
TRBV6-6	few	TRBJ2-7	NA	CASIGARKGGEQYF	TGTGCCAGCATCGGGGCCCGGAAGGGCGGCGAGCAGTACTTC
TRBV29-1	NA	TRBJ1-2	TRBD1	CSAVTGMGIYGYTF	TGCAGCGCCGTGACAGGGATGGGTATCTATGGCTACACCTTC
TRBV2	NA	TRBJ1-2	NA	CASSEGGQGGGYTF	TGTGCCAGCAGTGAGGGGGGTCAGGGTGGTGGCTACACCTTC
TRBV15	NA	TRBJ1-1	TRBD1	CATSSRITGAQGTEAFF	TGTGCCACCAGCAGTAGAATTACAGGGGCGCAGGGGACTGAAGCTTTCTTT
TRBV10-3	NA	TRBJ2-7	NA	CAISDWGALPYEQYF	TGTGCCATCAGTGACTGGGGGGCGCTTCCCTACGAGCAGTACTTC
TRBV20-1	many	TRBJ2-7	NA	CSARDTRRVKEQYF	TGCAGTGCTAGAGATACCCGACGGGTTAAGGAGCAGTACTTC
TRBV20-1	few	TRBJ2-7	NA	CSVSGQGGYEQYF	TGCAGTGTTTCCGGGCAGGGAGGCTACGAGCAGTACTTC
TRBV7-2	many	TRBJ1-5	NA	CASSSGAGSNQPQHF	TGTGCCAGCAGCTCAGGGGCGGGGAGCAATCAGCCCCAGCATTTT
TRBV5-6	many	TRBJ1-2	NA	CASSLVGEPSYGYTF	TGTGCCAGCAGCTTGGTGGGAGAACCTTCCTATGGCTACACCTTC
TRBV15	NA	TRBJ1-3	NA	CATSRGEDSGNTIYF	TGTGCCACCAGCAGAGGCGAGGACTCTGGAAACACCATATATTTT
TRBV4-3	many	TRBJ1-1	NA	CASSQDLFPNTEAFF	TGCGCCAGCAGCCAAGATCTGTTTCCGAACACTGAAGCTTTCTTT
TRBV11-2	once	TRBJ1-1	NA	CASSNELGIGADTEAFF	TGTGCCAGCAGCAATGAATTGGGGATCGGGGCCGACACTGAAGCTTTCTTT
TRBV9	many	TRBJ1-2	NA	CASSVAPTDYGYTF	TGTGCCAGCAGCGTAGCTCCGACGGACTATGGCTACACCTTC
TRBV5-6	NA	TRBJ2-2	NA	CASAIRFSGGELFF	TGTGCCAGCGCTATCAGGTTCTCGGGCGGGGAGCTGTTTTTT
TRBV29-1	NA	TRBJ1-6	TRBD1	CSVDSGGHSPLHF	TGCAGCGTTGACTCAGGGGGCCATTCACCCCTCCACTTT
TRBV7-3	many	TRBJ1-6	TRBD1	CASSAGTGVGSPLHF	TGTGCCAGCAGCGCCGGGACAGGGGTGGGTTCACCCCTCCACTTT
TRBV29-1	few	TRBJ1-1	NA	CSGWGVNTEAFF	TGCAGCGGGTGGGGGGTGAACACTGAAGCTTTCTTT
TRBV29-1	many	TRBJ1-4	TRBD1	CSVVTGAPEKLFF	TGCAGCGTGGTGACAGGGGCTCCTGAAAAACTGTTTTTT
TRBV29-1	many	TRBJ2-2	NA	CSVGVNTGELFF	TGCAGCGTTGGCGTCAACACCGGGGAGCTGTTTTTT
TRBV7-9	few	TRBJ2-7	NA	CARQPLSCSYEQYF	TGTGCCAGACAGCCTTTATCGTGCTCCTACGAGCAGTACTTC
TRBV2	few	TRBJ2-7	TRBD1	CASSTTGGYEQYF	TGTGCCAGCAGCACGACAGGGGGCTACGAGCAGTACTTC
TRBV10-3	many	TRBJ2-2	NA	CAISETANTGELFF	TGTGCCATCAGTGAGACGGCGAACACCGGGGAGCTGTTTTTT
TRBV7-8	few	TRBJ2-5	NA	CASSLVSGVGFETQYF	TGTGCCAGCAGCTTAGTATCGGGGGTAGGCTTCGAGACCCAGTACTTC
TRBV7-9	NA	TRBJ1-1	NA	CASSLLDTEAFF	TGTGCCAGCAGCCTATTGGACACTGAAGCTTTCTTT
TRBV20-1	NA	TRBJ2-7	NA	CSASLLDEQYF	TGCAGTGCTTCCCTGCTTGACGAGCAGTACTTC